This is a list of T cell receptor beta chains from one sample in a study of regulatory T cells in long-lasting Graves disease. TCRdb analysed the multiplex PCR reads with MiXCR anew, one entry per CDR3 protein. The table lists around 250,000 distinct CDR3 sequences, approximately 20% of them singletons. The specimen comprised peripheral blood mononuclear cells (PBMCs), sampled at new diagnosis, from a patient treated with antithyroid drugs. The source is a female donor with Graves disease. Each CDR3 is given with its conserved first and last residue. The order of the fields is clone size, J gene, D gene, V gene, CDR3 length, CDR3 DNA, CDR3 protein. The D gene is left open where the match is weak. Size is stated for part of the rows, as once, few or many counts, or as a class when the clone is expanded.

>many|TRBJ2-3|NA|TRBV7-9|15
TGTGCCAGCAGCGAGAGTCAGGGTCGCACAGATACGCAGTATTTT
CASSESQGRTDTQYF
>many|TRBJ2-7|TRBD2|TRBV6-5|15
TGTGCCAGCAGTTCCCGGATAGCGGGAGACTACGAGCAGTACTTC
CASSSRIAGDYEQYF
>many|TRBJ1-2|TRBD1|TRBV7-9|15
TGTGCCAGCAGCCCCTGGACAGGGGGCAACTATGGCTACACCTTC
CASSPWTGGNYGYTF
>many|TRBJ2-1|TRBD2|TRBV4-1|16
TGCGCCAGCAGCCAAGGTACTGGCGGGAGGGGGAATGAGCAGTTCTTC
CASSQGTGGRGNEQFF
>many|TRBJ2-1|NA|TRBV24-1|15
TGTGCCACCAGTGACCACGGACAGTTATACAATGAGCAGTTCTTC
CATSDHGQLYNEQFF
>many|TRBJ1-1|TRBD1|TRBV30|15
TGTGCCTGGAGTGTAACCGGGACAGGGACAACTGAAGCTTTCTTT
CAWSVTGTGTTEAFF
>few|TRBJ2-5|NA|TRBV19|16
TGTGCCAGTAGTATAGAAACCAGGACTACCCAAGGGACCCAGTACTTC
CASSIETRTTQGTQYF
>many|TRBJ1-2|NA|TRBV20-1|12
TGCAGTGCTAGAGACCCCTTCGACTACTACACCTTC
CSARDPFDYYTF
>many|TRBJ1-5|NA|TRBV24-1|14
TGTGCCACCAGTGATTACAGGGGCAATCAGCCCCAGCATTTT
CATSDYRGNQPQHF
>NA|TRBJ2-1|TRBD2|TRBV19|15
TGTGCCAGTAGTAAACCGACTAGCGGGAGGATTGAGCAGTTCTTC
CASSKPTSGRIEQFF
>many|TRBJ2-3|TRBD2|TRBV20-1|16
TGCAGTGCGCATAGGACTAGCGGGAGCAAGGCAGATACGCAGTATTTT
CSAHRTSGSKADTQYF
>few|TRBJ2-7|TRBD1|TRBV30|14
TGTGCCTGGAGTTCCGGGACAGGGAGTTCCCCCCAGTACTTC
CAWSSGTGSSPQYF
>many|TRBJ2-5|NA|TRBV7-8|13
TGTGCCAGCAATCGCCTACTCCAAGAGACCCAGTACTTC
CASNRLLQETQYF
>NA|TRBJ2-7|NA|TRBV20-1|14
TGCAGTGCTAGCCCCCTCCCGGCAGGGGCCGAGCAGTACTTC
CSASPLPAGAEQYF
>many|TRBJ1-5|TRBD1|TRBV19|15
TGTGCCAGTAGTATAGGGACAGGGACGAATCAGCCCCAGCATTTT
CASSIGTGTNQPQHF
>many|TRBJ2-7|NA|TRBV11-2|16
TGTGCCAGCAGCTTAGAGGGGGGGCGTCAGGCCTACGAGCAGTACTTC
CASSLEGGRQAYEQYF
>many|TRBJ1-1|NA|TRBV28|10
TGTGCCAGCGGAGGAACTGAAGCTTTCTTT
CASGGTEAFF
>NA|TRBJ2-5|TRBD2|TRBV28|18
TGTGCCAGCAGTTCGACTAGCGGGGGGGCCATCTACCAAGAGACCCAGTACTTC
CASSSTSGGAIYQETQYF
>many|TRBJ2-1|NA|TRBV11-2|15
TGTGCCAGCAGCTTAGAGGCAGGGGATTACAATGAGCAGTTCTTC
CASSLEAGDYNEQFF
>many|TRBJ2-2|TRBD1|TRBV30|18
TGTGCCTGGAGTGTACTGGACAGGGGCGCTCCGAACACCGGGGAGCTGTTTTTT
CAWSVLDRGAPNTGELFF
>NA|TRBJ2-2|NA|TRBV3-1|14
TGTGCCAGCAGCCAAGGGACTTTTGCCGGGGAGCTGTTTTTT
CASSQGTFAGELFF
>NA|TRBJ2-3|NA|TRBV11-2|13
TGTGCCAGCAGCCCGATCCCTGGGGGTACGCAGTATTTT
CASSPIPGGTQYF
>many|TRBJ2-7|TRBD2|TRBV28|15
TGTGCCAGCAGCCTAGCGGGAGGTAACTCCTACGAGCAGTACTTC
CASSLAGGNSYEQYF
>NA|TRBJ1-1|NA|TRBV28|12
TGTGCCAGCAGTCCTCTACCGACTGAAGCTTTCTTT
CASSPLPTEAFF
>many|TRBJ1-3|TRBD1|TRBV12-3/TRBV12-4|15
TGTGCCAGCAGTTCCAGGGGGCTAACTGGAAACACCATATATTTT
CASSSRGLTGNTIYF
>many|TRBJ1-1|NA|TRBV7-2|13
TGTGCCAGCAGTTCAGGACAGAACACTGAAGCTTTCTTT
CASSSGQNTEAFF
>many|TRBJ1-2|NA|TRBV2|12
TGTGCCAGCAGGGGGGTTGTACAGGGCTACACCTTC
CASRGVVQGYTF
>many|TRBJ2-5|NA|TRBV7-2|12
TGTGCCAGCAGCGGGGGCATTGAGACCCAGTACTTC
CASSGGIETQYF
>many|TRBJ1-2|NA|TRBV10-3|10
TGTGCCATTGGGGGCTATGGCTACACCTTC
CAIGGYGYTF
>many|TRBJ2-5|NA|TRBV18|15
TGTGCCAGCTCACACGGACAGACCCGGGGGGTACCCCAGTACTTC
CASSHGQTRGVPQYF
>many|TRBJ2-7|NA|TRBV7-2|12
TGTGCCAGCAGCTTAGGGGCCTACGAGCAGTACTTC
CASSLGAYEQYF
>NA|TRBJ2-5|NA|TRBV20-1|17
TGCAGTGCCAGTGCCGTGGGTCCAGGAGCCAACCAAGAGACCCAGTACTTC
CSASAVGPGANQETQYF
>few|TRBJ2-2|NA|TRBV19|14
TGTGCCAGTAGTATCACCCAGAACACCGGGGAGCTGTTTTTT
CASSITQNTGELFF
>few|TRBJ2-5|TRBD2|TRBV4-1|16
TGCGCCAGCAGCCAGATCACTAGCGGAGGGGGAGAGACCCAGTACTTC
CASSQITSGGGETQYF
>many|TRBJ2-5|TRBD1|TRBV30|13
TGTGCCTGGGGGGGACAGGGGGTGGAGACCCAGTACTTC
CAWGGQGVETQYF
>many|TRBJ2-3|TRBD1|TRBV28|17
TGTGCCAGCAGTTTATCGGACAGGGGGCGAAACCCAGATACGCAGTATTTT
CASSLSDRGRNPDTQYF
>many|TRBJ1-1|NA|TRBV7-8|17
TGTGCCAGCAGCTTAGAGGTGATTTTGACGGAGAACACTGAAGCTTTCTTT
CASSLEVILTENTEAFF
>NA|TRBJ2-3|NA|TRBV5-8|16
TGCGCCAGCAGCCAAGGGAACAGGGTGGGTACAGATACGCAGTATTTT
CASSQGNRVGTDTQYF
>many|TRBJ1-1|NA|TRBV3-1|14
TGTGCCAGCAGCCCCGTTGGGACGAACACTGAAGCTTTCTTT
CASSPVGTNTEAFF
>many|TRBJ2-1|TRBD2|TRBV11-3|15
TGTGCCAGCAGTACCGGACTAGCAGCCTACAATGAGCAGTTCTTC
CASSTGLAAYNEQFF
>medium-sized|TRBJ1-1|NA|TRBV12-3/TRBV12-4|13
TGTGCCAGCGCCGGGAATATGAACACTGAAGCTTTCTTT
CASAGNMNTEAFF
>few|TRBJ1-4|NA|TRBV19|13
TGTACCAGTACCGAGGGGAGGGGTGAAAAACTGTTTTTT
CTSTEGRGEKLFF
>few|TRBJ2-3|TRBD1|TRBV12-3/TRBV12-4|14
TGTGCCAGCAGTGAGGACAGGGCAACAGATACGCAGTATTTT
CASSEDRATDTQYF
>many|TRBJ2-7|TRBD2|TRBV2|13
TGTGCCAGCATGGGGACTATGGGATACGAGCAGTACTTC
CASMGTMGYEQYF
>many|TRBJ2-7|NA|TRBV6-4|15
TGTGCCAGCAGTAAGACCTCGGACGGAAACTACGAGCAGTACTTC
CASSKTSDGNYEQYF
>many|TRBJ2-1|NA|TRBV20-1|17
TGCAGTGCTAGAGATCAAATGGACTACAGCTCCTACAATGAGCAGTTCTTC
CSARDQMDYSSYNEQFF
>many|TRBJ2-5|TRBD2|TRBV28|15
TGTGCCAGCAAAGGGACTAGCGGGTACCAAGAGACCCAGTACTTC
CASKGTSGYQETQYF
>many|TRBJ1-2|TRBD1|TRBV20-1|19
TGCAGTGCTAGGGTGCCCCTCCCAGGGACAGGGGGCGGTCGTAGAGGCTACACCTTC
CSARVPLPGTGGGRRGYTF
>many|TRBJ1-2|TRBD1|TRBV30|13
TGTGCCTGGAGTGATACAGGGGTCTATGGCTACACCTTC
CAWSDTGVYGYTF
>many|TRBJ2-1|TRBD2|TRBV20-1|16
TGCAGTGCTAGAGATGGGGCTAGCGGGTCCTACAATGAGCAGTTCTTC
CSARDGASGSYNEQFF
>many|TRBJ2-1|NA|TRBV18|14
TGTGCCAGCTCAGTTCGGGACTCGTACAATGAGCAGTTCTTC
CASSVRDSYNEQFF
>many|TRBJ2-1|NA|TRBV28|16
TGTGCCAGCAGTTCTTGGACGGCCTACTCCTACAATGAGCAGTTCTTC
CASSSWTAYSYNEQFF
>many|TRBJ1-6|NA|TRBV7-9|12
TGTGCCAGCAGCCGGGATTTTTCACCCCTCCACTTT
CASSRDFSPLHF
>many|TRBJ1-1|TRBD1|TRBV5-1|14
TGCGCCAGCAAGGGGACAGGGAAGAACACTGAAGCTTTCTTT
CASKGTGKNTEAFF
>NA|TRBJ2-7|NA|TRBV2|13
TGTGCCAGCAGTGAGGGCTTGACCTACGAGCAGTACTTC
CASSEGLTYEQYF